This T cell receptor (beta chain) was sequenced for a study of early T cells in non-severe SARS-CoV-2 infection. Overall study: From unsorted whole blood, bulk RNA was sequenced, and the chains remained unpaired.

Each single cDNA molecule received a unique molecular identifier. Each CDR3 protein is one row after TCRdb ran MiXCR on the 5' RACE reads. The sample holds under 45,000 distinct CDR3 sequences, 11% seen once. This clonotype was recorded at least ten times. Antigen: not known. V was pared by 4 bases and J by 7 bases, with 17 bases between. CDR1 MNHEY and CDR2 SVGAGI come from the germline V gene. The CDR3 is 16 amino acids. Regarding the study as a whole: VDJdb-based annotation leaned toward anti-spike CD8 responses and missed private and CD4 specificities.

The V gene is TRBV6-5, the J gene TRBJ1-6; D is perhaps TRBD1 (5 bases). Material: whole blood. The receptor was isolated from an adult who was a healthcare worker with PCR-confirmed SARS-CoV-2 infection or an uninfected control (not recorded which). CDR3 nucleotides: TGTGCCAGCAGTTCCATAACCGGGACGGGGAATTCACCCCTCCACTTT. Its translation is CASSSITGTGNSPLHF.